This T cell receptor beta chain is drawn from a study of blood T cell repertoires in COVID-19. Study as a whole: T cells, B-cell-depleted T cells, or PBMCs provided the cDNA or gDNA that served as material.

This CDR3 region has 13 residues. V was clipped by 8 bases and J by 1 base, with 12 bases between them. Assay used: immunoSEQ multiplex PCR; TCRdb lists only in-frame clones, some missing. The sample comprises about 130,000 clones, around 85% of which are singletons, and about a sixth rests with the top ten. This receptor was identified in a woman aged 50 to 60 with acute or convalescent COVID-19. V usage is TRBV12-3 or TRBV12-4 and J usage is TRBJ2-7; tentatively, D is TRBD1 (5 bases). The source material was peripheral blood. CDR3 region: CASGRDRSYEQYF. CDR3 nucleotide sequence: TGTGCCAGCGGCAGGGATCGGTCCTACGAGCAGTACTTC.